This T cell receptor beta chain comes out of a study of OX40 agonist ivuxolimab in advanced cancers. Study-level background: Patients undergoing dose escalation presented with hepatocellular carcinoma, melanoma, renal cell or head and neck cancer.

Prior autoimmune disease or systemic immunosuppression barred patients. Germline V gene data show CDR1 as MNHEY and CDR2 as SVGAGI. The V gene lost 7 bases and the J gene lost 3 bases, with 13 bases spanning the gap. The CDR3 covers 13 residues. Some clones are missing from TCRdb's copy, which holds only in-frame ones; the method was immunoSEQ multiplex PCR. The sample has around 80,000 clones, approximately 86% seen once; the top ten hold 0.99%. The genes are TRBV6-5 and TRBJ2-7; D unclear. The sequenced sample was CD4+ or CD8+ T cells sorted from blood, obtained in a trial of the OX40 agonist ivuxolimab. The receptor's source is an adult with an advanced solid tumor such as melanoma, head and neck, liver or kidney cancer. The CDR3, as DNA: TGTGCCAGCACCTCACAGAGACTCTACGAGCAGTACTTC. Encoded protein: CASTSQRLYEQYF.